A single sample gave rise to the 17 T cell receptor beta chains below, sequenced in a study of blood T cell repertoires in COVID-19. The method was immunoSEQ multiplex PCR; TCRdb's version includes in-frame clones alone and lacks a portion of them. Seen here are about 150,000 clones, 70% to 90% observed once, and the top ten hold more than 5%. What was sequenced was peripheral blood. These receptor sequences come from a human donor in a cohort sampled during active COVID-19.

The rearrangement links TRBV6-1 to TRBJ1-6, with D unresolved. V was pared by 3 bases and J by 8 bases, with 17 bases between. Germline CDR1 is MNHNS and CDR2 is SASEGT. The CDR3 has 16 residues. The CDR3, as DNA: TGTGCCAGCAGTGAGGAGGGTATGACAATGGATTCACCCCTCCACTTT. This sequence encodes CASSEEGMTMDSPLHF.

This clone appeared many times. The chain links TRBV2 to TRBJ2-7; 7 positions agree with TRBD1. The CDR3 runs 11 residues. J was trimmed by 9 bases and V by 8 bases; bases with no gene match: 7. In germline, CDR1 is SNHLY, CDR2 FYNNEI. CDR3: CASLQGSVQYF. Here the CDR3 DNA reads TGTGCCAGCCTACAGGGGTCGGTGCAGTACTTC. Full variable domain (missing parts from reference TRBV2 and TRBJ2-7): EPEVTQTPSHQVTQMGQEVILRCVPISNHLYFYWYRQILGQKVEFLVSFYNNEISEKSEIFDDQFSVERPDGSNFTLKIRSTKLEDSAMYFCASLQGSVQYFGPGTRLTVT.

The chain employs TRBV7-2 and TRBJ2-3; 8 bases map to TRBD2. V trimming: 3 bases; J trimming: 0 bases; junction bases outside the gene matches: 8. The CDR3 runs 17 residues. Looked up from germline, CDR1 is SGHTA and CDR2 is FQGNSA. The CDR3 region is CASSLGYSGESTDTQYF. Written as DNA, the CDR3 is TGTGCCAGCAGCTTGGGCTATAGCGGGGAAAGCACAGATACGCAGTATTTT. Full variable domain (outside the CDR3, taken from reference TRBV7-2 and TRBJ2-3): GAGVSQSPSNKVTEKGKDVELRCDPISGHTALYWYRQSLGQGLEFLIYFQGNSAPDKSGLPSDRFSAERTGGSVSTLTIQRTQQEDSAVYLCASSLGYSGESTDTQYFGPGTRLTVL.

The chain joins TRBV13 to TRBJ2-7; a weak D match, TRBD1 (5 bases). The CDR3 is 15 residues long. Trimming took 4 bases from V and 0 from J, leaving 13 bases between them. CDR1 is PRHDT, CDR2 FYEKMQ, per germline (reference sequence). CDR3 in DNA: TGTGCCAGCAGCTACCAGGACAAAACCTCCTACGAGCAGTACTTC. Protein: CASSYQDKTSYEQYF.

The rearrangement links TRBV19 to TRBJ2-7, with 10 bases fitting TRBD2. Trimming at V came to 6 bases and at J to 6 bases, leaving 8 bases not matched to a gene. CDR1 is LNHDA, CDR2 SQIVND, per germline (reference sequence). The CDR3 has 14 residues. CDR3 nucleotides: TGTGCCAGTAGGGTGGGACTAGCGAGTTCCGAGCAGTACTTC. Translating it yields CASRVGLASSEQYF.

Within the sample, this clone is medium-sized. The conserved closing phenylalanine or tryptophan is absent in this CDR3, likely reflecting a read error. The limits of the CDR3 on the DNA are not certain, so only TCRdb's listed CDR3 is given. The chain couples TRBV28 to TRBJ1-2; the table's D call TRBD1 went unverified against the DNA. Looked up from germline, CDR1 is MDHEN and CDR2 is SYDVKM. Inclusive of both ends, the CDR3 amounts to 12 amino acids. CDR3 loop: CASSFSDRGPII.

The chain combines TRBV3-1 (or the pseudogene TRBV3-2) with TRBJ2-4; possible D gene TRBD1, 6 bases. The V and J ends lost 4 bases and 6 bases respectively, with 13 bases between them. CDR1 and CDR2 from the germline V gene are LGHDT and YNNKEL (reference sequence). The length of the CDR3 is 14 residues. The CDR3 is CASSPRTDPNIQYF. The CDR3 DNA reads as TGTGCCAGCAGCCCACGGACAGACCCAAACATTCAGTACTTC.

This clone has more than one count but fewer than ten. This chain uses TRBV7-2 with TRBJ1-1; D is unresolved. The CDR3 extends over 15 amino acids. Looked up from germline, CDR1 is SGHTA and CDR2 is FQGNSA. V lost 5 bases and J lost 5, with 18 bases in between. The CDR3 DNA sequence: TGTGCCAGCAGCCCCGTAAAGCTTGGGCAAACTGAAGCTTTCTTT. Protein product: CASSPVKLGQTEAFF.

Concerning this clone: The same CDR3 arises from other DNA sequences in this sample as well. J is TRBJ2-7 and V is TRBV28; 9 positions agree with TRBD1. This CDR3 is built from 14 residues. Trimming removed 5 bases from V and 2 bases from J; junction bases left unmatched: 4. CDR1 MDHEN and CDR2 SYDVKM come from the germline V gene. Here the CDR3 DNA reads TGTGCCAGCAGTCTAGGACAGGGGCCCTACGAGCAGTACTTC. This gives the protein CASSLGQGPYEQYF.

The rearrangement links TRBV12-3 or TRBV12-4 to TRBJ1-2; D perhaps matches TRBD1 (5 bases). Trimming stripped 5 bases from V and 4 bases from J, with 8 bases between. CDR3 length equals 12 residues. The CDR3 reads CASSRQSYGYTF. The DNA for the CDR3 is TGTGCCAGCAGTAGACAGAGCTATGGCTACACCTTC.

This chain connects TRBV11-2 to TRBJ2-3, with D possibly matching TRBD1 (6 bases). The CDR3 extends over 15 amino acids. Germline CDR1 and CDR2: SGHAT and FQNNGV. Trimming shortened V by 6 bases and J by 8 bases, and 21 bases separated the two germline ends. The CDR3 DNA reads TGTGCCAGCAGACCAGGGGACCGCCGAGGAGGTACGCAGTATTTT. Translating it yields CASRPGDRRGGTQYF.

DNA of the CDR3: TGTGCCAGCAGCTTAGCCCTACTAGCGGGAGTAGAGGACAATGAGCAGTTCTTC. Translation gives CASSLALLAGVEDNEQFF. The gene calls are TRBV7-4 and TRBJ2-1; 11 positions agree with TRBD2. CDR1 and CDR2 (germline): SGHVT, SQSDAQ. This CDR3 is 18 amino acids long. With V trimmed by 0 bases and J by 5 bases, 9 bases remained unmatched. Complete variable domain (other parts from reference TRBV7-4 and TRBJ2-1): GAGVSQSPRYKVAKRGRDVALRCDSISGHVTLYWYRQTLGQGSEVLTYSQSDAQRDKSGRPSGRFSAERPERSVSTLKIQRTEQGDSAVYLCASSLALLAGVEDNEQFFGPGTRLTVL.

V gene TRBV28 combines with J gene TRBJ2-5, with 10 bases matching TRBD2. J gave up 5 bases and V 3 bases, and 3 bases lay outside the gene matches. Germline V lookup: CDR1 MDHEN, CDR2 SYDVKM. The CDR3 totals 14 residues. The CDR3 DNA is TGTGCCAGCAGTTTGACTAGCGGGCGGGAGACCCAGTACTTC. It yields the protein CASSLTSGRETQYF.

CDR3 loop: CASSQDLGGRDGGSEAFF. DNA for the CDR3: TGTGCCAGCAGCCAAGATCTAGGGGGCAGGGACGGTGGGAGTGAAGCTTTCTTT. V usage is TRBV4-2 and J usage is TRBJ1-1, with TRBD1 matching over 7 bases. J lost 7 bases, V lost 0 bases, and 17 bases had no gene match. Germline-derived CDR1 and CDR2 are LGHNA and YNFKEQ. CDR3 length equals 18 residues.

The count of this clone is one. This rearrangement joins TRBV30 to TRBJ1-5; weak D call: TRBD1 (6 bases). The CDR3 spans 15 residues. From germline, CDR1 is GTSNPN and CDR2 SVGIG (reference sequence). The ends were cut back, 2 bases at V and 0 bases at J, with 11 bases in the middle. CDR3 DNA: TGTGCCTGGAGTCAACCGGACAGTAGCAATCAGCCCCAGCATTTT. It translates to CAWSQPDSSNQPQHF.

This clone has a handful of counts. The rearrangement joins TRBV4-3 to TRBJ1-5; 7 bases line up with TRBD1. This CDR3 comprises 14 residues. Unmatched junction bases numbered 4, after V lost 3 bases and J lost 5 bases. The V gene's germline CDR1 is LGHNA and CDR2 YSLEER. The CDR3 DNA reads TGCGCCAGCAGCCAGGGCAGGGGGGATCAGCCCCAGCATTTT. Translating it yields CASSQGRGDQPQHF.

The V and J genes are TRBV12-3 or TRBV12-4 and TRBJ2-7, with D possibly being TRBD1 (6 bases). V was pared by 0 bases and J by 11 bases, with 14 bases between. The CDR3 consists of 13 residues. The CDR3 is CASSLAGAAQEYF. The CDR3 DNA follows: TGTGCCAGCAGTTTAGCGGGGGCGGCCCAAGAGTACTTC.